This is a list of T cell receptor beta chains from one sample in a study of T cell responses to AZD1222 COVID-19 vaccine. Profiled with immunoSEQ multiplex PCR; TCRdb holds only in-frame clones, not every one. The sample records 150,000 to 200,000 clones, 75% to 95% being singletons. Sample: peripheral blood, taken on day 0 of AZD1222 vaccination. The source is an adult in good health. Both conserved end residues are part of each CDR3. Fields, in order: clone size, J gene, D gene, V gene, CDR3 protein, CDR3 DNA. A D gene is named only where the DNA matches it firmly. Only part of the rows carry a size: once, few, many, or a class if the clone is expanded.

-	TRBJ1-2	-	TRBV14	CASSPFGAQLYGYTF	TGTGCCAGCAGCCCCTTCGGGGCCCAACTCTATGGCTACACCTTC
-	TRBJ2-2	-	TRBV5-3	CARSPWDTGELFF	TGTGCCAGAAGCCCGTGGGACACCGGGGAGCTGTTTTTT
-	TRBJ1-1	-	TRBV19	CASSIFENTEAFF	TGTGCCAGTAGTATTTTTGAAAACACTGAAGCTTTCTTT
-	TRBJ2-1	TRBD2	TRBV5-1	CASSSAGPYNEQFF	TGCGCCAGCAGCTCAGCGGGGCCCTACAATGAGCAGTTCTTC
-	TRBJ1-2	TRBD1	TRBV10-2	CASRRGAGGVGGYTF	TGCGCCAGCAGGAGGGGGGCAGGGGGCGTTGGTGGCTACACCTTC
-	TRBJ2-7	TRBD1	TRBV19	CASSIQQGQSYEQYF	TGTGCCAGTAGTATACAACAGGGGCAATCCTACGAGCAGTACTTC
-	TRBJ1-6	TRBD1	TRBV7-3	CASSLRGQGNSPLHF	TGTGCCAGCAGCTTAAGAGGACAGGGGAATTCACCCCTCCACTTT
-	TRBJ2-5	-	TRBV29-1	CSVGPAQETQYF	TGCAGCGTTGGTCCAGCCCAAGAGACCCAGTACTTC
-	TRBJ1-2	-	TRBV27	CASRDDGNYGYTF	TGTGCCAGCAGGGACGACGGTAACTATGGCTACACCTTC
-	TRBJ1-6	-	TRBV3-1/TRBV3-2	CASSQDWQGLPLHF	TGTGCCAGCAGCCAAGATTGGCAGGGTTTACCCCTCCACTTT
-	TRBJ1-1	TRBD1	TRBV13	CASSLKGATEAFF	TGTGCCAGCAGCTTGAAGGGGGCCACTGAAGCTTTCTTT
-	TRBJ1-4	-	TRBV12-3/TRBV12-4	CASSSHSEKLFF	TGTGCCAGCAGTTCACACTCTGAAAAACTGTTTTTT
few	TRBJ2-7	-	TRBV4-2	CASSQEGAVLSYEQYF	TGTGCCAGCAGCCAAGAAGGGGCAGTTTTATCCTACGAGCAGTACTTC
-	TRBJ1-5	-	TRBV27	CASRPGYSNQPQHF	TGTGCCAGCAGGCCGGGGTATAGCAATCAGCCCCAGCATTTT
once	TRBJ1-6	TRBD1	TRBV7-3	CASSSGTGKNSPLHF	TGTGCCAGCAGCTCAGGGACAGGGAAAAATTCACCCCTCCACTTT
once	TRBJ2-7	-	TRBV7-8	CASSSLNYEQYF	TGTGCCAGCAGCTCCCTCAACTACGAGCAGTACTTC
-	TRBJ1-1	TRBD1	TRBV4-2	CASSQVGQGNTEAFF	TGTGCCAGCAGCCAAGTTGGACAGGGCAACACTGAAGCTTTCTTT
-	TRBJ2-3	-	TRBV6-5	CASSYLGAADTQYF	TGTGCCAGCAGTTACTTAGGGGCCGCAGATACGCAGTATTTT
-	TRBJ1-1	-	TRBV6-2/TRBV6-3	CASSLGGNTEAFF	TGTGCCAGCAGCCTTGGCGGGAACACTGAAGCTTTCTTT
-	TRBJ1-2	-	TRBV6-6	CASSYRGTNYGYTF	TGTGCCAGCAGTTACAGGGGAACTAACTATGGCTACACCTTC
-	TRBJ2-3	-	TRBV24-1	CATSESRLTHTQYF	TGTGCCACCAGTGAATCCAGGCTGACCCATACGCAGTATTTT
-	TRBJ1-6	TRBD1	TRBV7-8	CASSPPGQVFSPLHF	TGTGCCAGCAGCCCGCCGGGACAGGTGTTTTCACCCCTCCACTTT
once	TRBJ2-5	-	TRBV5-6	CASSWEIGGGETQYF	TGTGCCAGCAGCTGGGAGATCGGAGGTGGGGAGACCCAGTACTTC
few	TRBJ2-7	-	TRBV4-2	CASSQDGKGYEQYF	TGTGCCAGCAGCCAAGATGGTAAGGGATACGAGCAGTACTTC
-	TRBJ2-7	-	TRBV19	CASSTNYEQYF	TGTGCCAGTAGTACTAACTACGAGCAGTACTTC
-	TRBJ1-1	-	TRBV30	CACPRTCPMNTEAFF	TGTGCCTGTCCTAGGACGTGCCCGATGAACACTGAAGCTTTCTTT
-	TRBJ1-3	-	TRBV5-1	CASSLVAGSNGGTIYF	TGCGCCAGCAGCTTGGTAGCGGGGTCTAACGGTGGCACCATATATTTT
-	TRBJ2-1	-	TRBV5-6	CASSFERSVHEQFF	TGTGCCAGCAGCTTTGAACGTAGCGTCCATGAGCAGTTCTTC
-	TRBJ2-7	-	TRBV4-2	CASSQEGRGTYEQYF	TGTGCCAGCAGCCAAGAAGGCAGGGGAACCTACGAGCAGTACTTC
-	TRBJ2-3	TRBD2	TRBV27	CASSLSGTSGSRDTQYF	TGTGCCAGCAGTTTATCCGGGACTAGCGGGTCCCGGGATACGCAGTATTTT
-	TRBJ1-5	-	TRBV5-8	CASSLETDQPQHF	TGTGCCAGCAGCTTGGAGACAGATCAGCCCCAGCATTTT
-	TRBJ2-7	-	TRBV27	CASSSFQGSYEQYF	TGTGCCAGCAGTTCGTTCCAGGGTTCCTACGAGCAGTACTTC
-	TRBJ2-7	TRBD1	TRBV5-4	CASSTNRGGFDEQYF	TGTGCCAGCAGCACTAACAGGGGTGGGTTTGACGAGCAGTACTTC
-	TRBJ1-6	-	TRBV30	CAWSVSRDRSPLHF	TGTGCCTGGAGTGTATCCAGGGATCGCTCACCCCTCCACTTT
once	TRBJ2-2	-	TRBV4-3	CASSRAAGAVIGELFF	TGCGCCAGCAGCCGCGCGGCAGGGGCGGTAATTGGGGAGCTGTTTTTT
-	TRBJ2-7	TRBD2	TRBV3-1/TRBV3-2	CASSPIAGKPYEQYF	TGTGCCAGCAGCCCAATAGCGGGGAAACCCTACGAGCAGTACTTC
-	TRBJ1-3	-	TRBV19	CASSTNGRYSGNTIYF	TGTGCCAGTAGTACGAACGGAAGATACTCTGGAAACACCATATATTTT
-	TRBJ2-3	-	TRBV20-1	CSASRGQGTQYF	TGCAGTGCTAGTAGAGGGCAGGGTACGCAGTATTTT
once	TRBJ2-1	TRBD1	TRBV4-1	CASSQEQGAYNEQFF	TGCGCCAGCAGCCAAGAACAGGGGGCTTACAATGAGCAGTTCTTC
-	TRBJ1-2	-	TRBV30	CARMAFGYTF	TGTGCGCGGATGGCCTTTGGCTACACCTTC
-	TRBJ2-5	-	TRBV5-4	CASSLVSETQYF	TGTGCCAGCAGCTTGGTTTCCGAGACCCAGTACTTC
-	TRBJ1-6	-	TRBV7-2	CASSLRGRPPLNSPLHF	TGTGCCAGCAGCTTACGAGGAAGGCCCCCCTTAAATTCACCCCTCCACTTT
-	TRBJ2-1	TRBD1	TRBV7-9	CASSLRQGWSYNEQFF	TGTGCCAGCAGCCTCCGACAGGGGTGGTCCTACAATGAGCAGTTCTTC
few	TRBJ1-5	TRBD1	TRBV6-5	CASSTTGTGQPQHF	TGTGCCAGCAGTACCACAGGGACAGGTCAGCCCCAGCATTTT
-	TRBJ2-2	-	TRBV7-3	CASSPTAGLNTGELFF	TGTGCCAGCAGCCCCACGGCCGGCTTGAACACCGGGGAGCTGTTTTTT
-	TRBJ1-4	TRBD1	TRBV7-2	CASSRGTVNEKLFF	TGTGCCAGCAGCCGTGGGACAGTCAATGAAAAACTGTTTTTT
-	TRBJ1-2	TRBD1	TRBV19	CASSADRVNYGYTF	TGTGCCAGTAGTGCAGACAGGGTTAACTATGGCTACACCTTC
once	TRBJ1-1	-	TRBV7-2	CASSLAPALNTEAFF	TGTGCCAGCAGCTTAGCCCCAGCGTTGAACACTGAAGCTTTCTTT
-	TRBJ1-3	-	TRBV18	CASSPDFSGNTIYF	TGTGCCAGCTCACCTGACTTTTCCGGAAACACCATATATTTT